Listed here are 17 T cell receptor beta chains from one sample, sequenced in a study of regulatory T cells in long-lasting Graves disease. Assembly of TCR beta libraries relied on iRepertoire HTBI primers together with Arm-PCR of CDR3 regions. Each CDR3 protein gets one entry after TCRdb re-called the multiplex PCR reads with MiXCR. Among roughly 560,000 distinct CDR3 sequences listed, around 15% were seen once. The time point is: newly diagnosed GD, antithyroid drugs for less than 3 months. The TCR library was made from RNA extracted from PBMCs. These same records also appear under a second study, on T cells in Graves' hyperthyroidism and ophthalmopathy.

The sample consisted of peripheral blood mononuclear cells (PBMCs), taken at new diagnosis, from a patient treated with antithyroid drugs. These receptors all come from a woman between 40 and 65 years old with Graves disease.

The chain uses TRBV20-1 and TRBJ1-5; 7 nucleotides line up with TRBD1. The ends lost 7 bases at V and 7 bases at J; junction bases unmatched: 7. CDR3 size: 12 residues. Germline CDR1 and CDR2: DFQATT and SNEGSKA (reference sequence). The chain's CDR3 is CSGKQGEQPQHF. The CDR3 DNA reads TGCAGTGGAAAGCAGGGGGAACAGCCCCAGCATTTT.

This clonotype appeared a few times. This rearrangement joins TRBV20-1 to TRBJ1-4, with no clear D. This CDR3 is 13 amino acids long. Germline V gene lookup returns CDR1 DFQATT and CDR2 SNEGSKA (reference sequence). Deletions cut 6 bases from V and 4 bases from J, with 12 bases between. CDR3 sequence reads: CSAQRDYNEKLFF. The CDR3 DNA sequence: TGCAGTGCGCAGCGGGATTATAATGAAAAACTGTTTTTT.

This clonotype was found many times. This chain links TRBV18 with TRBJ2-3; D unresolved. V was trimmed by 2 bases and J by 0 bases, leaving 9 bases between them. The germline gives CDR1 KGHSH, CDR2 LQKENI. The CDR3 runs to 15 residues. CDR3 nucleotides: TGTGCCAGCTCACCAAAGGATTATAGCACAGATACGCAGTATTTT. This encodes CASSPKDYSTDTQYF.

This clonotype has ten or more counts. This CDR3 is CASRTQGARGYTF. The CDR3 DNA is TGTGCCAGCAGAACACAGGGGGCGCGGGGCTACACCTTC. The chain recombines TRBV3-1 with TRBJ1-2; 9 nucleotides align to TRBD1. Germline V lookup: CDR1 LGHDT, CDR2 YNNKEL (reference sequence). J gave up 8 bases and V 6 bases, and 7 bases lay outside the gene matches. The CDR3 runs to 13 residues.

This clonotype came up many times. V usage is TRBV4-1 and J usage is TRBJ2-5; 9 bases are shared with TRBD2. The CDR3 spans 17 residues. CDR1 is MGHRA and CDR2 is YSYEKL in the germline V gene. Trimming took 1 base from V and 2 from J; bases not matched to a gene: 8. In DNA form, the CDR3 reads TGCGCCAGCAGCCAAGGAATTTTAGCGGGGGATCAAGAGACCCAGTACTTC. This codes for CASSQGILAGDQETQYF.

This clonotype showed up many times. The chain has TRBV9 and TRBJ1-3; TRBD1 agrees at 7 bases. CDR1 is SGDLS and CDR2 is YYNGEE in the germline V gene. The CDR3 sequence is 16 residues long. J lost 0 bases, V lost 2 bases, and 5 bases had no gene match. CDR3 coding DNA: TGTGCCAGCAGCGTTAGTGCAGGGGGCTCTGGAAACACCATATATTTT. Translated, it gives CASSVSAGGSGNTIYF.

This clonotype was counted ten times or more. This rearrangement joins TRBV12-3 or TRBV12-4 to TRBJ2-5; 7 nucleotides match TRBD2. After removal of 6 bases from V and 5 bases from J, the junction contained 6 bases not matched to a gene. CDR3 length: 13 amino acids. The CDR3 sequence is CASSFKGGETQYF. The CDR3 DNA reads as TGTGCCAGCAGCTTTAAGGGAGGGGAGACCCAGTACTTC.

This clonotype was counted between two and nine times. The J gene is TRBJ2-3, the V gene TRBV6-1, with 12 bases identical to TRBD1. With 7 bases clipped from V and 10 bases from J, the junction kept 3 bases outside the gene matches. This CDR3 region has 12 residues. Germline assignment: CDR1 MNHNS and CDR2 SASEGT. The DNA of the CDR3 is TGTGCCAGCACTGGGACAGGGGGCCCGCAGTATTTT. This sequence encodes CASTGTGGPQYF.

This clonotype was detected many times. The chain links TRBV7-8 to TRBJ1-5; D is perhaps TRBD1 (5 bases). Germline assignment: CDR1 SGHVS and CDR2 FQNEAQ. V dropped 0 bases and J dropped 1 base, with 7 bases sitting between them. The CDR3 runs to 15 residues. CDR3 in DNA: TGTGCCAGCAGCTTAGCAGGGGCGAGCAATCAGCCCCAGCATTTT. Translating gives CASSLAGASNQPQHF. Using reference TRBV7-8 and TRBJ1-5 for the parts outside the CDR3, the full variable domain is GAGVSQSPRYKVAKRGQDVALRCDPISGHVSLFWYQQALGQGPEFLTYFQNEAQLDKSGLPSDRFFAERPEGSVSTLKIQRTQQEDSAVYLCASSLAGASNQPQHFGDGTRLSIL.

This clonotype was detected many times. The rearrangement uses TRBV18 and TRBJ1-1; no firm D call. V was clipped by 3 bases and J by 4 bases, with 12 bases between them. Looked up from germline, CDR1 is KGHSH and CDR2 is LQKENI. The CDR3 spans 14 residues. The CDR3 nucleotides are TGTGCCAGCTCACCGGGTCCCTCGGGCACTGAAGCTTTCTTT. Translation gives CASSPGPSGTEAFF.

Here the CDR3 DNA reads TGCGCCAGCAGCCAAGATCCAGGGCTCTATGGCTACACCTTC. It is translated as CASSQDPGLYGYTF. V and J are TRBV4-1 and TRBJ1-2; tentatively, D is TRBD1 (5 bases). The CDR3 consists of 14 residues. V lost 0 bases, J lost 4 bases, and 9 bases lay in between. Germline V gives CDR1 MGHRA, CDR2 YSYEKL.

The J gene is TRBJ2-1, the V gene TRBV2; TRBD1 matches 9 bases. V lost 4 bases to trimming and J lost 6 bases; unmatched junction nucleotides: 7. The CDR3 totals 15 residues. The germline gives CDR1 SNHLY, CDR2 FYNNEI. The CDR3 coding sequence is TGTGCCAGCAGTGCCACAGGGGGCATCGGCAATGAGCAGTTCTTC. Translated, it gives CASSATGGIGNEQFF.

This rearrangement joins TRBV19 to TRBJ2-7; 10 nucleotides agree with TRBD1. Germline CDR1 LNHDA, CDR2 SQIVND (reference sequence). The CDR3 is 16 amino acids. Trimming cost V 5 bases and J 5 bases; bases outside gene matches: 12. CDR3 sequence (DNA): TGTGCCAGTAGTGAAGGTGCGGGACAGGGGATCCACGAGCAGTACTTC. Encoded protein: CASSEGAGQGIHEQYF.

This clonotype appeared a few times. The J gene is TRBJ2-4, the V gene TRBV7-3; D is unresolved. The CDR3 totals 13 residues. Trimming cost V 5 bases and J 8 bases, with 13 bases left between them. The V gene's germline CDR1 is SGHTA and CDR2 FQGTGA. The CDR3, as DNA: TGTGCCAGCAGCAAGGATAGGGAAGACATTCAGTACTTC. This codes for CASSKDREDIQYF.

This clonotype has a count of ten or more. The chain carries TRBV6-1 and TRBJ1-1, with 7 bases matching TRBD1. CDR1 is MNHNS, CDR2 SASEGT, per germline. V gave up 3 bases and J gave up 4 bases; unmatched junction bases: 8. This CDR3 contains 15 residues. The CDR3 nucleotides are TGTGCCAGCAGTGAGATGACAGGGATAGGCACTGAAGCTTTCTTT. As protein: CASSEMTGIGTEAFF.

This clonotype was found many times. This chain links TRBV27 with TRBJ2-5, with TRBD2 identical over 9 bases. With 2 bases clipped from V and 5 bases from J, the junction kept 6 bases outside the gene matches. Germline values: CDR1 MNHEY, CDR2 SMNVEV (reference sequence). The CDR3 runs to 15 residues. The CDR3 nucleotides are TGTGCCAGCAGTTTAAGGCGGGGGGGCTATGAGACCCAGTACTTC. Its protein product is CASSLRRGGYETQYF.

The CDR3 loop is CASSPELGGGTDTQYF. The DNA of the CDR3 is TGTGCCAGCAGCCCCGAACTGGGGGGGGGCACAGATACGCAGTATTTT. The chain carries TRBV13 and TRBJ2-3; the match to TRBD2 covers 7 bases. The CDR3 contains 16 residues. Trimming removed 5 bases from V and 1 base from J; junction bases left unmatched: 9. Germline assignment: CDR1 PRHDT and CDR2 FYEKMQ (reference sequence).